This TCR beta chain was identified in a study of cytomegalovirus exposure and HLA in healthy donors. As regards this clone: Its target is unknown.

Findings of the study overall: Common viral pathogens were later found to be apparently linked to several of the most significant clusters. Reported performance of the classifier showed diagnosis of cytomegalovirus status with high specificity and sensitivity. In a later analysis, most CMV-associated TCR beta chains appeared HLA-restricted.

60 Vbeta and 13 Jbeta primers were used in PCR. Libraries were prepared by immunoSEQ multiplex PCR; TCRdb keeps only in-frame clonotypes and omits some of them. Among about 170,000 clones, approximately 81% were seen once, and the ten largest hold approximately 2.5%. Trimming cost V 5 bases and J 5 bases, with 12 bases left between them. The CDR3 runs 14 residues. Germline CDR1 reads MNHNY; CDR2 reads SVGAGI (reference sequence). This chain uses TRBV6-6 with TRBJ1-4, with a tentative D call TRBD1 (6 bases). Sequencing was done on a sample of PBMCs. The origin of this receptor is a man between 25 and 39 years old in good health and CMV-seropositive. DNA for the CDR3: TGTGCCAGCAGTGTCAGGGGAGGGAATGAAAAACTGTTTTTT. This gives the protein CASSVRGGNEKLFF.